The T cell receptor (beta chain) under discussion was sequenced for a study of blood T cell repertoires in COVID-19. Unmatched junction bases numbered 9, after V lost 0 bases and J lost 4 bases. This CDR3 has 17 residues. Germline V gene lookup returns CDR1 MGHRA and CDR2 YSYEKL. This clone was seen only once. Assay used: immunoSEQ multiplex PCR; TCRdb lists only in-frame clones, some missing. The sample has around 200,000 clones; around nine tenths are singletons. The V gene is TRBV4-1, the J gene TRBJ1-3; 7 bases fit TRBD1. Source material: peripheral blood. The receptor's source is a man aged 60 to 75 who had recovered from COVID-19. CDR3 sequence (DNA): TGCGCCAGCAGCCAAGAACCGGGACAGTCTTACGGAAACACCATATATTTT. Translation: CASSQEPGQSYGNTIYF.